The sequence of this TCR beta chain was determined in a study of shared clonotypes between healthy human individuals. CD45RO negativity and positive selection for CCR7 defined naive CD8 cells, a population that excluded terminally differentiated effector memory CD45RA+ cells. Assay runs were performed at deep level. Sequencing was performed with immunoSEQ multiplex PCR; in TCRdb, only in-frame clones are kept and a portion is missing. This table holds some 2 million clones, roughly 95% found once. To note about this clone: The antigen is unknown.

The CDR3 runs 14 residues. Trimming removed 1 base from V and 6 bases from J, with 11 bases in between. The germline V gene has CDR1 SGHVS and CDR2 FNYEAQ. Regarding the study as a whole: Naive CD4 clonotype sharing across a few donors was about 5%.

The sample consisted of naive CD8+ T cells sorted from blood. The chain recombines TRBV7-6 with TRBJ2-3; D not resolved. This TCR came from a man between 18 and 29 years old in good health. The CDR3 region is CASSLEAAMDTQYF. The CDR3 DNA is TGTGCCAGCAGCTTAGAGGCCGCGATGGATACGCAGTATTTT.